This T cell receptor beta chain was identified in a study of somatic mutations in cytotoxic T cells in rheumatoid arthritis. Using immunoSEQ multiplex PCR, the repertoire was profiled, and TCRdb retains in-frame clones only, with some absent. The sample yields 15,000 or so clones, 70% to 85% seen once. This clone was detected once. This CDR3 contains 14 residues. CDR1 is SGHDN and CDR2 is FVKESK in the germline V gene. V was trimmed by 2 bases and J by 2 bases, leaving 10 bases between them. The specimen was CD8+ T cells sorted from blood. This TCR was recovered from an adult with rheumatoid arthritis. The rearrangement links TRBV14 to TRBJ2-7, with D possibly matching TRBD2 (6 bases). DNA for the CDR3: TGTGCCAGCAGCCAATGGGACTTACCCTACGAGCAGTACTTC. Translation gives CASSQWDLPYEQYF.